Below are 21 T cell receptor beta chains sequenced from a single sample in a study of T cells in Graves' hyperthyroidism and ophthalmopathy. RNA transcripts were the template for amplifying TCR beta CDR3 regions. TCR CDR3 underwent first-round RT-PCR with the HTBI primer set. Each CDR3 protein gets one entry after TCRdb re-called the multiplex PCR reads with MiXCR. The sample yields some 690,000 distinct CDR3 sequences, approximately 15% seen once. Sequencing was done on a sample of blood. These receptors were taken from a middle-aged man with Graves' hyperthyroidism.

This clonotype was seen a few times. The genes are TRBV18 and TRBJ2-2, with no clear D. CDR3 length equals 12 residues. Trimming took 6 bases from V and 6 from J, leaving 8 bases between them. The germline V gene has CDR1 KGHSH and CDR2 LQKENI. CDR3 sequence: CASSPGSGELFF. The CDR3 bases are TGTGCCAGCTCCCCCGGGTCCGGGGAGCTGTTTTTT.

V and J are TRBV15 and TRBJ2-2, with 9 bases identical to TRBD1. With 3 bases clipped from V and 0 bases from J, the junction kept 5 bases outside the gene matches. Germline CDR1 and CDR2: LNHNV and YYDKDF (reference sequence). CDR3 length equals 17 residues. The DNA of the CDR3 is TGTGCCACCAGCAGGGTTACAGGGGGCCCGAACACCGGGGAGCTGTTTTTT. It translates to CATSRVTGGPNTGELFF.

Comment on this clonotype: A much bigger clone sits one base away, suggesting this may be a read error. This chain connects TRBV30 to TRBJ2-1, with 7 nucleotides matching TRBD2. CDR1 GTSNPN and CDR2 SVGIG come from the germline V gene (reference sequence). CDR3 length: 12 amino acids. Losses at the gene ends were 5 bases for V and 6 bases for J; bases not matched to a gene: 4. For the CDR3, the DNA is TGTGCCTGGGCCGGACTAGGCAATGAGCAGTTCTTC. Translation: CAWAGLGNEQFF. Combining the CDR3 with reference TRBV30 and TRBJ2-1 gives the whole variable domain SQTIHQWPATLVQPVGSPLSLECTVEGTSNPNLYWYRQAAGRGLQLLFYSVGIGQISSEVPQNLSASRPQDRQFILSSKKLLLSDSGFYLCAWAGLGNEQFFGPGTRLTVL.

The chain links TRBV28 to TRBJ2-5; 10 nucleotides agree with TRBD2. The germline CDR1 and CDR2 sequences are MDHEN and SYDVKM. The V gene end was trimmed by 7 bases and the J gene end by 1 base; junction bases not matched to a gene: 12. CDR3 size: 17 residues. CDR3 sequence (DNA): TGTGCCAGCACCTTAGCGGGAGGCCTGCCGATCCAAGAGACCCAGTACTTC. Amino acid sequence: CASTLAGGLPIQETQYF. Together with reference TRBV28 and TRBJ2-5, the CDR3 gives the full variable domain: DVKVTQSSRYLVKRTGEKVFLECVQDMDHENMFWYRQDPGLGLRLIYFSYDVKMKEKGDIPEGYSVSREKKERFSLILESASTNQTSMYLCASTLAGGLPIQETQYFGPGTRLLVL.

The gene calls are TRBV18 and TRBJ1-3, with a tentative D call TRBD1 (6 bases). This CDR3 has 14 residues. The V and J ends lost 2 bases and 4 bases respectively, with 9 bases between them. Germline loops: CDR1 KGHSH, CDR2 LQKENI. The CDR3 reads CASSPGQLGNTIYF. DNA of the CDR3: TGTGCCAGCTCACCAGGACAGCTGGGAAACACCATATATTTT.

The table lists this clonotype with a few counts. A single base separates this from a much larger clone, so it may be a read error. The gene calls are TRBV12-3 or TRBV12-4 and TRBJ2-5; 9 bases are a match to TRBD2. The CDR3 runs 17 residues. Unmatched junction bases numbered 13, after V lost 1 base and J lost 7 bases. The CDR3 region is CASSLGSSGRRKGTQYF. Written as DNA, the CDR3 is TGTGCCAGCAGTTTAGGGAGTAGCGGGAGACGGAAAGGGACCCAGTACTTC.

This clonotype has a count of ten or more. CDR3 residues: CASSPFRQGDYGYTF. The CDR3 DNA reads as TGTGCCAGCAGCCCTTTTCGACAGGGGGACTATGGCTACACCTTC. The chain uses TRBV28 and TRBJ1-2, with 9 bases that match TRBD1. The CDR3 is 15 amino acids. Germline CDR1 is MDHEN and CDR2 is SYDVKM. The J segment lost 3 bases and the V segment lost 6 bases, leaving 8 bases of the junction unmatched.

This clonotype was counted between two and nine times. This chain links TRBV6-9 with TRBJ1-1; tentative D call: TRBD1 (6 bases). From germline, CDR1 is MNHGY and CDR2 SVAAGI. The CDR3 is made up of 15 amino acids. V shed 4 bases and J shed 5 bases, with 17 bases lying between them. The CDR3: CASSSADRLETEAFF. The DNA for the CDR3 is TGTGCCAGCAGTTCAGCCGACAGGTTGGAAACTGAAGCTTTCTTT.

This clonotype showed up many times. The chain uses TRBV28 and TRBJ2-2; D uncertain. The V end was cut by 2 bases, the J end by 0 bases, with 7 bases between. The CDR3 is made up of 15 amino acids. Germline CDR1 is MDHEN and CDR2 is SYDVKM. Here the CDR3 DNA reads TGTGCCAGCAGTTTACGGTGGGCGAACACCGGGGAGCTGTTTTTT. Its translation: CASSLRWANTGELFF.

About this clonotype itself: One end of the junction is discordant with germline, which a read error may explain. The J gene is TRBJ2-5, the V gene TRBV12-3 or TRBV12-4; 7 positions match TRBD1. CDR3 length: 17 residues. The CDR3 nucleotides are TGTGCCAGCAGTTTTGGACAGGACGAAGTTGGGGTAGAGACGCAGTGCTTC. This translates into CASSFGQDEVGVETQCF.

This clonotype was seen a few times. The chain combines TRBV10-3 with TRBJ1-1; D gene unclear. Germline V lookup: CDR1 ENHRY, CDR2 SYGVKD. The ends were cut back, 5 bases at V and 0 bases at J, with 7 bases in the middle. The CDR3 contains 13 residues. The CDR3 sequence: CAISFRLNTEAFF. The CDR3 nucleotides read TGTGCCATCAGTTTCAGGCTGAACACTGAAGCTTTCTTT.

Ten or more counts support this clonotype. This sequence joins TRBV6-2 or TRBV6-3 and TRBJ1-1; D call uncertain. Germline-derived CDR1 and CDR2 are MNHEY and SVGEGT. The length of the CDR3 is 14 residues. Trimming left V 6 bases short and J 0 bases short, with 11 bases between. This CDR3 is CASRSEGMNTEAFF. CDR3 DNA: TGTGCCAGCAGATCCGAGGGTATGAACACTGAAGCTTTCTTT.

This clonotype was seen repeatedly, ten times or more. The gene calls are TRBV28 and TRBJ1-1; D not certain. The ends were cut back, 6 bases at V and 1 base at J, with 12 bases in the middle. Germline V CDR1 and CDR2: MDHEN, SYDVKM. The CDR3 runs to 14 residues. The CDR3 DNA follows: TGTGCCAGCAGGACACCCGTTTCGAACACTGAAGCTTTCTTT. It codes for CASRTPVSNTEAFF.

The chain links TRBV5-6 to TRBJ1-6; D perhaps matches TRBD1 (5 bases). V gave up 4 bases and J gave up 7 bases, with 15 bases separating them. CDR1 SGHDT and CDR2 YYEEEE come from the germline V gene. The CDR3 has 15 amino acids. This CDR3 is CASSPIDRENSPLHF. CDR3 in DNA: TGTGCCAGCAGCCCAATAGACAGAGAAAATTCACCCCTCCACTTT.

V and J are TRBV9 and TRBJ2-1; 9 nucleotides match TRBD2. The CDR3 sequence is 15 residues long. After removal of 4 bases from V and 4 bases from J, the junction contained 6 bases not matched to a gene. Germline-derived CDR1 and CDR2 are SGDLS and YYNGEE. CDR3 protein: CASSPRLADYNEQFF. The CDR3 nucleotides read TGTGCCAGCAGCCCTCGACTAGCGGATTACAATGAGCAGTTCTTC.

In this sample, this clonotype turned up many times. The rearrangement joins TRBV20-1 to TRBJ2-3, with no clear D. From germline, CDR1 is DFQATT and CDR2 SNEGSKA (reference sequence). CDR3 length: 13 residues. Trimming stripped 3 bases from V and 1 base from J, with 8 bases between. CDR3 sequence reads: CSASGSRTDTQYF. The CDR3 nucleotides read TGCAGTGCTAGCGGAAGTCGCACAGATACGCAGTATTTT.

This clonotype appeared many times. The V and J genes are TRBV7-2 and TRBJ2-1; 7 nucleotides match TRBD2. With V trimmed by 1 base and J by 6 bases, 6 bases remained unmatched. Germline lookup yields CDR1 SGHTA and CDR2 FQGNSA. The CDR3 totals 15 residues. CDR3: CASSLELARPNEQFF. DNA of the CDR3: TGTGCCAGCAGCTTAGAACTAGCGAGGCCCAATGAGCAGTTCTTC.

This clonotype has only a few counts. CDR3 sequence reads: CASSLRAGGVRSYNEQFF. In nucleotides, the CDR3 is TGTGCCAGCAGCTTGAGAGCGGGAGGTGTTAGGTCCTACAATGAGCAGTTCTTC. The genes are TRBV7-3 and TRBJ2-1; TRBD2 agrees at 9 bases. With V trimmed by 3 bases and J by 1 base, 10 bases remained unmatched. CDR1 is SGHTA and CDR2 is FQGTGA in the germline V gene. The CDR3 has 18 amino acids.

The chain links TRBV5-1 to TRBJ2-2, with D perhaps matching TRBD1 or TRBD2 (5 bases each). Per the germline V gene, CDR1 is SGHRS and CDR2 is YFSETQ. This CDR3 is built from 14 residues. The V gene lost 4 bases and the J gene lost 3 bases, with 10 bases spanning the gap. The CDR3 DNA follows: TGCGCCAGCAGCACCGGGACGTACACCGGGGAGCTGTTTTTT. Protein sequence: CASSTGTYTGELFF.

This clonotype was counted many times. This rearrangement joins TRBV9 to TRBJ2-2; D is perhaps TRBD2 (5 bases). The germline V and J ends were trimmed by 4 bases and 7 bases, with 14 bases remaining between them. CDR3 length: 14 amino acids. The germline V gene has CDR1 SGDLS and CDR2 YYNGEE. The CDR3 region has the DNA TGTGCCAGCAGCCCACGGACTGCCGGCGGGGAGCTGTTTTTT. Translation gives CASSPRTAGGELFF.

This clonotype has ten or more counts. The V and J genes are TRBV29-1 and TRBJ1-2, with TRBD1 identical over 12 bases. Unmatched junction bases numbered 12, after V lost 7 bases and J lost 3 bases. The CDR3 totals 16 residues. Germline V gives CDR1 SQVTM, CDR2 ANQGSEA. CDR3 nucleotide sequence: TGCAGCGCCGACATCTCCGGGACAGGGGGCGACTATGGCTACACCTTC. This gives the protein CSADISGTGGDYGYTF.